Each of the 5 T cell receptor beta chains below was sequenced from the same sample in a study of cytomegalovirus exposure and HLA in healthy donors. Repertoires were generated with immunoSEQ multiplex PCR, while TCRdb's copy carries only in-frame clones and drops some. The sample holds 130,000 to 150,000 clones, roughly 89% seen once. Material for sequencing was PBMCs. Receptors were obtained from a young woman in good health and CMV-seropositive.

The rearrangement uses TRBV1 and TRBJ1-1; the listed D gene, TRBD1, was not tested against the DNA. TRBV1 is labeled a pseudogene. The CDR3 consists of 16 residues. CDR3: CTSSQLRGQLNTEAFF. CDR3 bases: TGCACCAGCAGCCAGCTTCGCGGACAGCTGAACACTGAAGCTTTCTTT.

The chain employs TRBV2 and TRBJ2-7; 12 bases are shared with TRBD2. Germline CDR1 SNHLY, CDR2 FYNNEI. This CDR3 is 15 amino acids long. Trimming cost V 5 bases and J 2 bases; bases outside gene matches: 4. The CDR3 protein is CASSTLAGGPYEQYF. CDR3 sequence (DNA): TGTGCCAGCAGTACACTAGCGGGGGGCCCCTACGAGCAGTACTTC.

The J gene is TRBJ2-1, the V gene TRBV27; possible D gene TRBD2, 6 bases. This CDR3 region has 16 residues. Germline assignment: CDR1 MNHEY and CDR2 SMNVEV (reference sequence). Trimming shortened V by 2 bases and J by 0 bases, and 11 bases separated the two germline ends. CDR3 sequence: CASSLSLGSSYNEQFF. In DNA form, the CDR3 reads TGTGCCAGCAGTTTAAGCCTCGGGAGCTCCTACAATGAGCAGTTCTTC.

The gene calls are TRBV29-1 and TRBJ2-7; 8 bases map to TRBD2. The CDR3 is made up of 15 amino acids. Germline assignment: CDR1 SQVTM and CDR2 ANQGSEA. The trim removed 5 bases at V and 6 bases at J, leaving 15 bases unmatched. The DNA for the CDR3 is TGCAGCGTTAGGGCCCCGGGACTAGTAAAATTCGAGCAGTACTTC. This gives the protein CSVRAPGLVKFEQYF.

The rearrangement links TRBV10-3 to TRBJ1-5; 10 positions agree with TRBD1. The CDR3 contains 16 residues. Germline loops: CDR1 ENHRY, CDR2 SYGVKD. The ends lost 8 bases at V and 4 bases at J; junction bases unmatched: 11. CDR3 residues: CAISTDRGELNQPQHF. The DNA for the CDR3 is TGTGCCATCTCGACGGACAGGGGGGAACTAAATCAGCCCCAGCATTTT.